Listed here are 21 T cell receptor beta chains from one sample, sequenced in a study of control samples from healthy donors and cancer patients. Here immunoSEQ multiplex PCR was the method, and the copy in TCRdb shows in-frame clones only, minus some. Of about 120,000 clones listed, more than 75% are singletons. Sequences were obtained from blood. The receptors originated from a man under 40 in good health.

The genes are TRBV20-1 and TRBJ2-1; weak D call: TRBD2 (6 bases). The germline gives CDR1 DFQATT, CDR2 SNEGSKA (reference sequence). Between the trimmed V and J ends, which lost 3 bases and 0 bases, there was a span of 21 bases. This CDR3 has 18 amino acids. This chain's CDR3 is CSASEVAVIPSSYNEQFF. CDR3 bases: TGCAGTGCTAGTGAGGTAGCGGTTATACCCAGCTCCTACAATGAGCAGTTCTTC.

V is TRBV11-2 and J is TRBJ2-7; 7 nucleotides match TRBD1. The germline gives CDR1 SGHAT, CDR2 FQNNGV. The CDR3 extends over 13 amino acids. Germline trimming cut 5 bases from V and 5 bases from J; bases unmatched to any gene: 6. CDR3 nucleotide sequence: TGTGCCAGCAGCAAGCCAGGGGGACACGAGCAGTACTTC. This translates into CASSKPGGHEQYF.

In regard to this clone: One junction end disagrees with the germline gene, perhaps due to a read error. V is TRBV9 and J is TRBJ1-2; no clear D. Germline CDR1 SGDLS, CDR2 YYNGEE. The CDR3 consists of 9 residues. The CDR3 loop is CASSVPASF. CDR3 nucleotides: TGTGCCAGCAGCGTTCCAGCCTCCTTC. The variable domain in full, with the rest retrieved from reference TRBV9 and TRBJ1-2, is DSGVTQTPKHLITATGQRVTLRCSPRSGDLSVYWYQQSLDQGLQFLIQYYNGEERAKGNILERFSAQQFPDLHSELNLSSLELGDSALYFCASSVPASFGSGTRLTVV.

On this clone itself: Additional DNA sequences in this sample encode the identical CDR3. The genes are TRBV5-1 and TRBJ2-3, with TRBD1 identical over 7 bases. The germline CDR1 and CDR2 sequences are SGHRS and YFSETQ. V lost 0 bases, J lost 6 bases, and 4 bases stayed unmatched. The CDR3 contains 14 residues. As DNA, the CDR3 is TGCGCCAGCAGCTTGGGACAGGGCGCGGATACGCAGTATTTT. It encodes CASSLGQGADTQYF.

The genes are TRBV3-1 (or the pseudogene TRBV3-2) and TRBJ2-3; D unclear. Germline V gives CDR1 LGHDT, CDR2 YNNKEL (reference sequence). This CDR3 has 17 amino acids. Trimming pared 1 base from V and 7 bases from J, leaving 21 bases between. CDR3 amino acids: CASSQAFTDPLFNTQYF. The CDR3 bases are TGTGCCAGCAGCCAAGCCTTTACAGATCCCCTCTTCAATACGCAGTATTTT.

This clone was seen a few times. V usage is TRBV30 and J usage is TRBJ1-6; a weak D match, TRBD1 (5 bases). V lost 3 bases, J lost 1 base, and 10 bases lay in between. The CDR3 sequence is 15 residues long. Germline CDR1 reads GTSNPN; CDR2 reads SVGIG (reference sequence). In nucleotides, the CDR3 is TGTGCCTGGAGCGGCCGGGGGTCCTATAATTCACCCCTCCACTTT. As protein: CAWSGRGSYNSPLHF.

In DNA form, the CDR3 reads TGTGCCAGCCTAGTTGCGTCCTACAATGAGCAGTTCTTC. Translated, it gives CASLVASYNEQFF. This chain joins TRBV6-5 and TRBJ2-1, with D unresolved. Germline V CDR1 and CDR2: MNHEY, SVGAGI. The CDR3 is 13 residues long. Trimming stripped 8 bases from V and 1 base from J, with 9 bases between.

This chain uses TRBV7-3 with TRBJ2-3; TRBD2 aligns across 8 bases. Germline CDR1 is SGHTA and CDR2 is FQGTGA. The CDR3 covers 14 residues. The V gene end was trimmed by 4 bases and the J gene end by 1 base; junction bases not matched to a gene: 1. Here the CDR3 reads CASSSAGGTDTQYF. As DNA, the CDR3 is TGTGCCAGCAGCTCAGCGGGGGGCACAGATACGCAGTATTTT. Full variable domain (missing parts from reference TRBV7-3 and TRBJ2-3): GAGVSQTPSNKVTEKGKYVELRCDPISGHTALYWYRQSLGQGPEFLIYFQGTGAADDSGLPNDRFFAVRPEGSVSTLKIQRTERGDSAVYLCASSSAGGTDTQYFGPGTRLTVL.

This chain's CDR3 is CACLLRDRGDEQYF. Written as DNA, the CDR3 is TGTGCCTGTCTCCTCCGGGACAGGGGAGACGAGCAGTACTTC. The chain combines TRBV30 with TRBJ2-7; 10 bases match TRBD1. The junction had 10 bases not matched to a gene; V was cut back by 6 bases and J by 5 bases. Per the germline V gene, CDR1 is GTSNPN and CDR2 is SVGIG (reference sequence). This CDR3 is built from 14 residues.

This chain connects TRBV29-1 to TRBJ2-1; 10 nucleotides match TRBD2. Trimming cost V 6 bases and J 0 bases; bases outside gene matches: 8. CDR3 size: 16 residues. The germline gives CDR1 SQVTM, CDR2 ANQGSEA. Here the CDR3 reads CSVLTSGLSSYNEQFF. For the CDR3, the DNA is TGCAGCGTGCTGACTAGCGGGTTAAGCTCCTACAATGAGCAGTTCTTC.

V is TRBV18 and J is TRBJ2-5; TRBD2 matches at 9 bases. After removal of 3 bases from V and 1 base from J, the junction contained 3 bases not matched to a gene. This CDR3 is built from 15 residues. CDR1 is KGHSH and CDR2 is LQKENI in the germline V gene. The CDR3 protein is CASSPIAGAQETQYF. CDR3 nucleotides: TGTGCCAGCTCACCGATAGCGGGGGCCCAAGAGACCCAGTACTTC.

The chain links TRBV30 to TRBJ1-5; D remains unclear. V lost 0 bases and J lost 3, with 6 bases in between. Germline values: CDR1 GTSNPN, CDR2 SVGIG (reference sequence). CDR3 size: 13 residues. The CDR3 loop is CAWSVGLNQPQHF. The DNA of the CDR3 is TGTGCCTGGAGTGTAGGCCTCAATCAGCCCCAGCATTTT.

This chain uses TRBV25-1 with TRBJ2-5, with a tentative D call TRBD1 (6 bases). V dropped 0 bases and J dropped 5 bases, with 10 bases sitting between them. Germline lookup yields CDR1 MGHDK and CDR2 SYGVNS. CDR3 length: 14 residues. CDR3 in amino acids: CASSEYGGRETQYF. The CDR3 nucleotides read TGTGCCAGCAGTGAATATGGGGGCCGGGAGACCCAGTACTTC.

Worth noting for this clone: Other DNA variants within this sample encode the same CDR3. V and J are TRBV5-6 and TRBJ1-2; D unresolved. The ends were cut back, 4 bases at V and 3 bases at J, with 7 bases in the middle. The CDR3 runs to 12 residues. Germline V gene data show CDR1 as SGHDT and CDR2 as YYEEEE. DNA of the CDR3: TGTGCCAGCAGCCTGACGGACTATGGCTACACCTTC. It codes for CASSLTDYGYTF.

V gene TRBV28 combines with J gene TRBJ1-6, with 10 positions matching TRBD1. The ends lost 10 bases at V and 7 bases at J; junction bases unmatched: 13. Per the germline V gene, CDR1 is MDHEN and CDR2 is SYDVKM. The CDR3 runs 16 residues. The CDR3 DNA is TGTGCCACCATCATTTTAGGGGGACAGGGGAATTCACCCCTCCACTTT. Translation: CATIILGGQGNSPLHF.

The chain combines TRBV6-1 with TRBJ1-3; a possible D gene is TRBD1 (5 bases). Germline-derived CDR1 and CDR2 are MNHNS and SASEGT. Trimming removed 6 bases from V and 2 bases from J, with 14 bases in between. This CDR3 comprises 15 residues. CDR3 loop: CASRPLGDPGNTIYF. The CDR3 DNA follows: TGTGCCAGCAGACCCTTGGGGGACCCTGGAAACACCATATATTTT.

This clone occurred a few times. CDR3 DNA sequence: TGTGCCAGCAGTGAGGTGGGGGGCGCGTGGGGCTACACCTTC. Translated, it gives CASSEVGGAWGYTF. The chain combines TRBV6-1 with TRBJ1-2; D might be TRBD1 (6 bases). CDR3 length: 14 amino acids. Germline lookup yields CDR1 MNHNS and CDR2 SASEGT. V was clipped by 3 bases and J by 8 bases, with 16 bases between them.

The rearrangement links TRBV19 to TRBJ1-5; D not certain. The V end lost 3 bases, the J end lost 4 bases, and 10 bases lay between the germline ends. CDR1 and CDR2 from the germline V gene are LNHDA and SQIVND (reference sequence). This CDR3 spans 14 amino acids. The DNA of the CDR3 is TGTGCCAGTAGTATTGGGGATGCTAATCAGCCCCAGCATTTT. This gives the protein CASSIGDANQPQHF.

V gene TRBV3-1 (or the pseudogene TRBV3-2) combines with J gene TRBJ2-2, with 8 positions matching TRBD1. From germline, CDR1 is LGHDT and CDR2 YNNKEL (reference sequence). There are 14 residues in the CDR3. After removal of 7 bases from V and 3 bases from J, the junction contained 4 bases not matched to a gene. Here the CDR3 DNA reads TGTGCCAGCAAAGAGACAGGGGACACCGGGGAGCTGTTTTTT. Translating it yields CASKETGDTGELFF.

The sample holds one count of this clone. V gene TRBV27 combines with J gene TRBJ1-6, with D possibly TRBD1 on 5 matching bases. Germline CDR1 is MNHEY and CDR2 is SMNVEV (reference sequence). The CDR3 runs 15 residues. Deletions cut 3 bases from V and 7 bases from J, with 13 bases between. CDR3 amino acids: CASSLGPAPNSPLHF. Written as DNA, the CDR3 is TGTGCCAGCAGTTTGGGGCCAGCCCCAAATTCACCCCTCCACTTT.

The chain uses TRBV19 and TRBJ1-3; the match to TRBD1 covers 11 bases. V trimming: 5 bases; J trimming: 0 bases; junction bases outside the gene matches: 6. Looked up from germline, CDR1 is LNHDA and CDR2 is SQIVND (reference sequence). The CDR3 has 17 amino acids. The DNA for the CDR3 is TGTGCCAGTAGTGCCGGACAGGGGGCTTCCTCTGGAAACACCATATATTTT. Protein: CASSAGQGASSGNTIYF.